This TCR beta chain was obtained from a study of TIL therapy for anti-PD-1-resistant metastatic lung cancer. Study context: Tumors were harvested before any PD-1/PD-L1 blockade. Median tumor PD-L1 proportion score was roughly 6%.

This was the immunoSEQ v3 assay. Using immunoSEQ multiplex PCR, the repertoire was profiled, and TCRdb retains in-frame clones only, with some absent. The data show 55,000 to 65,000 clones, 55% to 75% seen once. Regarding time point: pre-treatment sample, taken before nivolumab and TIL therapy. Patients were adults with stage 4 NSCLC. Germline V CDR1 and CDR2: MGHRA, YSYEKL. The CDR3 extends over 14 amino acids. Unmatched junction bases numbered 6, after V lost 3 bases and J lost 7 bases. The sequence derives from a person between 25 and 80 years old with non-small cell lung cancer. The starting material was blood, obtained at baseline. This chain uses TRBV4-1 with TRBJ2-1; TRBD2 aligns across 7 bases. The CDR3 nucleotides are TGCGCCAGCAGCCAGTGGGGGGGAGAGAATGAGCAGTTCTTC. This translates into CASSQWGGENEQFF.